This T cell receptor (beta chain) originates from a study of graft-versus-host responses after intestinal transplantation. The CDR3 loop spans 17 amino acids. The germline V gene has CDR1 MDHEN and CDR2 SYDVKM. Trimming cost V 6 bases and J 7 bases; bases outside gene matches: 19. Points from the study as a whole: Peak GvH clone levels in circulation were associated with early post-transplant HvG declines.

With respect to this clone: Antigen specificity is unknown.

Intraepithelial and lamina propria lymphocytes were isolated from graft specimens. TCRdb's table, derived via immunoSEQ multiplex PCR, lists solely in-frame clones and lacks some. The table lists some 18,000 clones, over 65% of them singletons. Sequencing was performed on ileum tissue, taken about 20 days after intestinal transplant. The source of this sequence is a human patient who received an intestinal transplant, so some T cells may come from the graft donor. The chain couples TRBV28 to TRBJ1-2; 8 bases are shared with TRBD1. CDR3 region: CASSRAWRTGFNSGYTF. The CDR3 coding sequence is TGTGCCAGCAGCCGGGCATGGCGGACAGGGTTTAATTCTGGCTACACCTTC.